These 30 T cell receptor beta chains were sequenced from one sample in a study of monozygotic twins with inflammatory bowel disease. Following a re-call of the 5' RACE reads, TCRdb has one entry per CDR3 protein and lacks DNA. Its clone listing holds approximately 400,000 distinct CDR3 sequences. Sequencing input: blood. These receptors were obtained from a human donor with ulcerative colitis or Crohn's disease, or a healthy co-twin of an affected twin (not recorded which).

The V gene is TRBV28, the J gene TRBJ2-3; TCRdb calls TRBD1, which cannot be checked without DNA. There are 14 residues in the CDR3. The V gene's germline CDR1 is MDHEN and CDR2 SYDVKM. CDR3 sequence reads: CASRPPFSTDTQYF.

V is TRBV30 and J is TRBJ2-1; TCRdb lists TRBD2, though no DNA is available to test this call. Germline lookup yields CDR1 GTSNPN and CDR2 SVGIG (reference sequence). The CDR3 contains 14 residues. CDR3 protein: CAWKRAGDYNEQFF.

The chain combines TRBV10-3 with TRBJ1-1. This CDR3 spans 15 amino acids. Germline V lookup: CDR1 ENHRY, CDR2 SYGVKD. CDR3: CAISEDSLMNTEAFF.

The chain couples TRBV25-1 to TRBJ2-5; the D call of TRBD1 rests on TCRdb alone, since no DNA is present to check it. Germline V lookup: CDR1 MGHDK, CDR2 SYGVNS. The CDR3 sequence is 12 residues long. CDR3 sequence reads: CASTTGGETQYF.

CDR3 in amino acids: CASSPWGSGASNEQFF. The chain combines TRBV7-2 with TRBJ2-1; TCRdb proposes TRBD2, but this gene call is untestable without DNA. Per the germline V gene, CDR1 is SGHTA and CDR2 is FQGNSA. CDR3 length: 16 residues.

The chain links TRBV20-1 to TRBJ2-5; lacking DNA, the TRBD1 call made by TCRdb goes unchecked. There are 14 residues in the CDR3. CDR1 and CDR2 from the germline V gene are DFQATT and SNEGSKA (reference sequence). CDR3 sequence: CSARGGLYQETQYF.

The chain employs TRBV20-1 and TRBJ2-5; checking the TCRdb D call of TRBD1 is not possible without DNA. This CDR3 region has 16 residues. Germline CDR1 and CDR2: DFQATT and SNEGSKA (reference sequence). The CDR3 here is CSVSSFRQGAVKTQYF.

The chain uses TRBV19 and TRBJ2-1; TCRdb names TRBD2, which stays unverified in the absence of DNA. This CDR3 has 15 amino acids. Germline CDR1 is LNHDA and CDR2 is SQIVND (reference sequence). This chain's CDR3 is CASSLRAGRDNEQFF.

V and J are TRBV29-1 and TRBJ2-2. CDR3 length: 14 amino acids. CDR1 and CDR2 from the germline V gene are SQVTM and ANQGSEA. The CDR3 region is CSVGTPGNTGELFF.

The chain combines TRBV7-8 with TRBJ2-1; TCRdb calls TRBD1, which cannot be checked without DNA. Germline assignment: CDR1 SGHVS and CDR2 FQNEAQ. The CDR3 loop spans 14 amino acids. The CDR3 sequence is CASSSQGFINEQFF.

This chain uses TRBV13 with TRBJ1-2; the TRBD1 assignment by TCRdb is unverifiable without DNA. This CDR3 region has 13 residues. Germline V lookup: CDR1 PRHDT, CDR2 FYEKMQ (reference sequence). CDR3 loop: CASTPIIGYGYTF.

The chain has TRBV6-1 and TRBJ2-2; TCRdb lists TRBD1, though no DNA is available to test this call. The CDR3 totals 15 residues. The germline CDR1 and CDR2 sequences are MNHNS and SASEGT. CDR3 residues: CASRPGRGLVGELFF.

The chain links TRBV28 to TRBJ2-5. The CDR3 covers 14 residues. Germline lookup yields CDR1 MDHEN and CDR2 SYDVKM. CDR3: CASSSPGSQETQYF.

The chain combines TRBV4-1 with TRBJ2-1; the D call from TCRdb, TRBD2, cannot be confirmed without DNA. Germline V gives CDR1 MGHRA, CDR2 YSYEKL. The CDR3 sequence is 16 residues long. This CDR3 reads CASSQVASGVYNEQFF.

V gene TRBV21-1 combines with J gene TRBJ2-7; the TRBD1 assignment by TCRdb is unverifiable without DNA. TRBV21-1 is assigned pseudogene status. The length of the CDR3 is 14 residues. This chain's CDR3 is CASSSRDRAHEQYF.

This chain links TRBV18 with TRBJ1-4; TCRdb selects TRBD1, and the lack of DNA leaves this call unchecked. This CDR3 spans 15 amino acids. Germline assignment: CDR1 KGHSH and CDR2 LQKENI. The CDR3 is CASSPSTGAGEKLFF.

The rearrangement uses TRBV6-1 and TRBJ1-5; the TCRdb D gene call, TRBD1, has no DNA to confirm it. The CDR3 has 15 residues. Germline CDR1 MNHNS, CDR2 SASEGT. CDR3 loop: CASNPGSHSNQPQHF.

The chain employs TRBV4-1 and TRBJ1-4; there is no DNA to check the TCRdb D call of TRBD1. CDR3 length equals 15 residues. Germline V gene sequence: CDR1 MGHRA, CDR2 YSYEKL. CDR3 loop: CASSQEPGLNEKLFF.

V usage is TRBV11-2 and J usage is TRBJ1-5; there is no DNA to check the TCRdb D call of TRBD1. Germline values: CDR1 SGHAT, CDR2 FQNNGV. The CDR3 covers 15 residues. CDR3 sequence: CASSLDPGRDQPQHF. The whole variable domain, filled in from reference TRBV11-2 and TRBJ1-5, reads EAGVAQSPRYKIIEKRQSVAFWCNPISGHATLYWYQQILGQGPKLLIQFQNNGVVDDSQLPKDRFSAERLKGVDSTLKIQPAKLEDSAVYLCASSLDPGRDQPQHFGDGTRLSIL.

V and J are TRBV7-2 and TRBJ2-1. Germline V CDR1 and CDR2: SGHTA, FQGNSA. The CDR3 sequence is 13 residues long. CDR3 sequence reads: CASSYVGGNEQFF.

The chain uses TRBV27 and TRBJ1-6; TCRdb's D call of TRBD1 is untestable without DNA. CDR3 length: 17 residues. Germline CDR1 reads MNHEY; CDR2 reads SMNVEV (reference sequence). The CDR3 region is CASSFGAVEGDNSPLHF.

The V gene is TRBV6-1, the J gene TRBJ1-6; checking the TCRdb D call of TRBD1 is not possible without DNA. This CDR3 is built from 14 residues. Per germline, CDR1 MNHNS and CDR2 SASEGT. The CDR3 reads CASSVGQYNSPLHF.

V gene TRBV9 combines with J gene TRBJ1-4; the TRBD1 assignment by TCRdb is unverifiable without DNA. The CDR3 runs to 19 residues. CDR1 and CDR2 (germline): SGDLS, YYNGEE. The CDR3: CASSPGTIEGQTKNEKLFF.

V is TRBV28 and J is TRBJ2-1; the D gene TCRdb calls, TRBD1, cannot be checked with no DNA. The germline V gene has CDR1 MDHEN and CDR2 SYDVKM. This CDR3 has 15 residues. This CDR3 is CASKTRQGGRDEQFF.

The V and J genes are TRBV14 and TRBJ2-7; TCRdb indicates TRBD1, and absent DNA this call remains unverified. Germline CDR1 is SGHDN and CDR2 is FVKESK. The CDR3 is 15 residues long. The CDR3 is CASRLTGDLSYEQYF. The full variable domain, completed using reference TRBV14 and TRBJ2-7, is EAGVTQFPSHSVIEKGQTVTLRCDPISGHDNLYWYRRVMGKEIKFLLHFVKESKQDESGMPNNRFLAERTGGTYSTLKVQPAELEDSGVYFCASRLTGDLSYEQYFGPGTRLTVT.

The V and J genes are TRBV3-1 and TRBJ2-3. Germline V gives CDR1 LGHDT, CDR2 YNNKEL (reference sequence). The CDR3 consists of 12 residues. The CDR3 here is CASSQRADTQYF.

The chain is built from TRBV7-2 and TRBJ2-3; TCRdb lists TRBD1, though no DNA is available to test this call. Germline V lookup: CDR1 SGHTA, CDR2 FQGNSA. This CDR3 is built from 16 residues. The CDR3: CASSWQVGGVTDTQYF. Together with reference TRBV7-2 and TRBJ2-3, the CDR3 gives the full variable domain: GAGVSQSPSNKVTEKGKDVELRCDPISGHTALYWYRQSLGQGLEFLIYFQGNSAPDKSGLPSDRFSAERTGGSVSTLTIQRTQQEDSAVYLCASSWQVGGVTDTQYFGPGTRLTVL.

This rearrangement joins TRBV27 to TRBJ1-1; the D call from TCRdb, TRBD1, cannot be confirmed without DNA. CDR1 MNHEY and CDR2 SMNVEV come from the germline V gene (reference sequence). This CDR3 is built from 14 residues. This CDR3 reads CASRLRPGYTEAFF.

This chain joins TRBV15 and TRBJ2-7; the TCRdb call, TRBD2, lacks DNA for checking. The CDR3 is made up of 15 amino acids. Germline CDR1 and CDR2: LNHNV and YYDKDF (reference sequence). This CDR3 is CATSRGGTLSYEQYF.

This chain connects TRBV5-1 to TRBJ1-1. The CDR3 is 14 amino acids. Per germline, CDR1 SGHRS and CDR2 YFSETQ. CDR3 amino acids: CASSSQGGVTEAFF.